The 8 T cell receptor beta chains in this list originate from one sample, sequenced in a study of control samples from healthy donors and cancer patients. This table comes from immunoSEQ multiplex PCR, and its TCRdb copy is limited to in-frame clones, with some not included. This sample has fewer than 25,000 clones, with about 88% found just once. Sequenced sample: PBMCs. These receptors were obtained from a woman aged 55-69 years with head and neck cancer.

The V gene is TRBV7-6, the J gene TRBJ2-3; D tentatively reads TRBD1 or TRBD2 (5 bases each). The CDR3 totals 15 residues. Trimming left V 2 bases short and J 2 bases short, with 11 bases between. Germline V gives CDR1 SGHVS, CDR2 FNYEAQ. In DNA form, the CDR3 reads TGTGCCAGCAGCTTATGGGGCGGGCTCACAGATACGCAGTATTTT. Translation gives CASSLWGGLTDTQYF.

The chain joins TRBV15 to TRBJ2-2; tentative D call: TRBD2 (6 bases). Germline V gives CDR1 LNHNV, CDR2 YYDKDF (reference sequence). Deletions cut 3 bases from V and 6 bases from J, with 11 bases between. The CDR3 runs 14 residues. CDR3 nucleotide sequence: TGTGCCACCAGCAGGTCAGCGGGCTCCGGGGAGCTGTTTTTT. Amino acids: CATSRSAGSGELFF.

This rearrangement joins TRBV7-7 to TRBJ2-5, with TRBD2 matching 15 bases. Germline V gene lookup returns CDR1 SSHAT and CDR2 FNYEAQ (reference sequence). J lost 3 bases, V lost 5 bases, and 4 bases had no gene match. This CDR3 has 16 residues. The chain's CDR3 is CASSRGLAGGKETQYF. The CDR3 region has the DNA TGTGCCAGCAGCCGAGGACTAGCGGGAGGGAAAGAGACCCAGTACTTC.

The gene calls are TRBV29-1 and TRBJ2-2; D may be TRBD2 (7 bases). CDR1 is SQVTM, CDR2 ANQGSEA, per germline. Trimming took 7 bases from V and 9 from J, leaving 21 bases between them. This CDR3 has 14 amino acids. The CDR3 region is CSGRGVGGAWELFF. The CDR3 DNA reads TGCAGCGGCAGAGGGGTAGGGGGGGCATGGGAGCTGTTTTTT.

This clone was seen a single time. CDR3 nucleotides: TGTGCCAGCAGTCTGCGGACCTCTGGGACCGGGGAGCTGTTTTTT. It specifies CASSLRTSGTGELFF. This chain connects TRBV28 to TRBJ2-2, with no clear D. V lost 5 bases and J 5 bases, leaving 15 bases between the germline ends. The CDR3 totals 15 residues. Germline-derived CDR1 and CDR2 are MDHEN and SYDVKM.

DNA of the CDR3: TGTGCCAGCAGTTACTCCGGGACAGGGGGAGGAGATACGCAGTATTTT. Protein: CASSYSGTGGGDTQYF. This sequence joins TRBV6-2 or TRBV6-3 and TRBJ2-3; 11 bases match TRBD1. Germline CDR1 MNHEY, CDR2 SVGEGT. The J segment lost 5 bases and the V segment lost 0 bases, leaving 4 bases of the junction unmatched. The CDR3 has 16 amino acids.

V is TRBV2 and J is TRBJ1-5; D is unclear. CDR3 length: 14 amino acids. V was pared by 8 bases and J by 3 bases, with 14 bases between. The germline V gene encodes CDR1 SNHLY and CDR2 FYNNEI. The CDR3 nucleotides read TGTGCCAGCGGTCTCAGCCCAACCAATCAGCCCCAGCATTTT. It specifies CASGLSPTNQPQHF.

This chain connects TRBV9 to TRBJ1-2, with a weak D call TRBD1 (6 bases). CDR1 and CDR2 (germline): SGDLS, YYNGEE. This CDR3 contains 14 residues. Trimming removed 3 bases at V and 6 bases at J, with 15 bases between. The chain's CDR3 is CASSAYQGRDGYTF. CDR3 DNA: TGTGCCAGCAGCGCGTATCAGGGGCGGGATGGCTACACCTTC.